One and the same sample provided the 32 T cell receptor beta chains below, sequenced in a study of T cell clonotyping in hematopoietic cell transplantation. Here immunoSEQ multiplex PCR was the method, and the copy in TCRdb shows in-frame clones only, minus some. The table lists fewer than 4,500 clones, about a sixth of them singletons. Sequences were derived from peripheral blood mononuclear cells, sampled 30 days after allogeneic stem cell transplant. The receptors originated from a male patient in his forties or fifties who had an allogeneic stem cell transplant from a related donor, so the T cells may come from the graft donor. Some clones in this sample may be carry-over from other donors' samples.

In its sample, this clone was seen a few times. The chain has TRBV7-8 and TRBJ1-4; D unclear. V was shortened by 1 base and J by 8 bases, with 5 bases between the two germline ends. Germline V gives CDR1 SGHVS, CDR2 FQNEAQ. The CDR3 runs to 12 residues. This chain's CDR3 is CASSLVKEKLFF. CDR3 nucleotide sequence: TGTGCCAGCAGCTTAGTTAAGGAAAAACTGTTTTTT. Drawing the rest from reference TRBV7-8 and TRBJ1-4, the complete variable domain is GAGVSQSPRYKVAKRGQDVALRCDPISGHVSLFWYQQALGQGPEFLTYFQNEAQLDKSGLPSDRFFAERPEGSVSTLKIQRTQQEDSAVYLCASSLVKEKLFFGSGTQLSVL.

This clone has a handful of counts. The chain has TRBV28 and TRBJ2-7, with TRBD2 matching over 11 bases. The CDR3 loop spans 13 amino acids. The V gene's germline CDR1 is MDHEN and CDR2 SYDVKM. Trimming cost V 6 bases and J 4 bases; bases outside gene matches: 2. The CDR3 reads CASRTSGIYEQYF. Here the CDR3 DNA reads TGTGCCAGCAGGACTAGCGGGATATACGAGCAGTACTTC.

The gene calls are TRBV28 and TRBJ1-2; TRBD1 agrees at 7 bases. The CDR3 totals 15 residues. V lost 6 bases and J lost 3; bases outside the gene matches: 10. CDR1 is MDHEN and CDR2 is SYDVKM in the germline V gene. Here the CDR3 DNA reads TGTGCCAGCAGACTAATACCGGGACAGTACTATGGCTACACCTTC. It codes for CASRLIPGQYYGYTF.

The genes are TRBV10-3 and TRBJ1-2; no clear D gene. CDR3 length equals 12 residues. V lost 4 bases and J 8 bases, leaving 11 bases between the germline ends. Germline loops: CDR1 ENHRY, CDR2 SYGVKD. The CDR3 loop reads CAISGASGGYTF. The CDR3 DNA is TGTGCCATCAGTGGGGCGTCGGGCGGCTACACCTTC.

The chain links TRBV30 to TRBJ1-5, with D perhaps matching TRBD1 (6 bases). The germline gives CDR1 GTSNPN, CDR2 SVGIG (reference sequence). This CDR3 has 14 amino acids. With 3 bases removed from V and 9 bases from J, the gap between germline ends came to 18 bases. The CDR3 here is CAWSGGLGGSPQHF. The CDR3 bases are TGTGCCTGGAGCGGGGGCCTCGGGGGTTCGCCCCAGCATTTT.

This clone was seen more than once but under ten times. This chain uses TRBV5-1 with TRBJ2-7; D not resolved. From germline, CDR1 is SGHRS and CDR2 YFSETQ. The V and J ends lost 2 bases and 0 bases respectively, with 12 bases between them. The CDR3 length is 15 residues. The CDR3 nucleotides are TGCGCCAGCAGCTTAGGCTTAACCTACTCCTACGAGCAGTACTTC. It is translated as CASSLGLTYSYEQYF.

This clone was seen a handful of times. CDR3 nucleotides: TGCGCCAGCAGCTTCCAAGGGACTTATGGCTACACCTTC. Encoded protein: CASSFQGTYGYTF. This chain links TRBV5-1 with TRBJ1-2; D possibly corresponds to TRBD1 (5 bases). The V end was cut by 2 bases, the J end by 5 bases, with 10 bases between. This CDR3 has 13 amino acids. CDR1 is SGHRS and CDR2 is YFSETQ in the germline V gene. The entire variable domain, with the rest obtained from reference TRBV5-1 and TRBJ1-2, is as follows: KAGVTQTPRYLIKTRGQQVTLSCSPISGHRSVSWYQQTPGQGLQFLFEYFSETQRNKGNFPGRFSGRQFSNSRSEMNVSTLELGDSALYLCASSFQGTYGYTFGSGTRLTVV.

This rearrangement joins TRBV4-1 to TRBJ1-1, with TRBD1 matching over 8 bases. The CDR3 contains 15 residues. Unmatched junction bases numbered 6, after V lost 6 bases and J lost 0 bases. From germline, CDR1 is MGHRA and CDR2 YSYEKL. The CDR3 protein is CASSQTGGMNTEAFF. The CDR3 region has the DNA TGCGCCAGCAGTCAAACAGGGGGAATGAACACTGAAGCTTTCTTT.

This clone was detected only a few times. V usage is TRBV4-3 and J usage is TRBJ2-3; D may be TRBD2 (6 bases). Germline V lookup: CDR1 LGHNA, CDR2 YSLEER. There are 14 residues in the CDR3. Trimming cost V 1 base and J 2 bases, with 7 bases left between them. The CDR3 region has the DNA TGCGCCAGCAGCCAAGCACTAGCCACAGATACGCAGTATTTT. Protein product: CASSQALATDTQYF.

This clone was detected a few times. V gene TRBV29-1 combines with J gene TRBJ1-1, with TRBD1 as a possible D gene (6 bases). The CDR3 sequence is 13 residues long. Germline V gives CDR1 SQVTM, CDR2 ANQGSEA. The V end was cut by 7 bases, the J end by 6 bases, with 18 bases between. The CDR3 region is CSGRGVGLSEAFF. DNA for the CDR3: TGCAGCGGAAGGGGGGTGGGGTTGTCTGAAGCTTTCTTT.

This clone ranks as large. V usage is TRBV7-6 and J usage is TRBJ1-2; D is perhaps TRBD1 (6 bases). Germline V lookup: CDR1 SGHVS, CDR2 FNYEAQ. This CDR3 is 15 amino acids long. Trimming shortened V by 1 base and J by 8 bases, and 17 bases separated the two germline ends. CDR3 sequence reads: CASSLDGGGLEGYTF. The DNA for the CDR3 is TGTGCCAGCAGCTTAGATGGAGGGGGGCTTGAAGGCTACACCTTC.

This clone was seen a handful of times. V and J are TRBV30 and TRBJ2-1; 8 nucleotides align to TRBD1. CDR3 length: 13 residues. Germline CDR1 and CDR2: GTSNPN and SVGIG (reference sequence). Trimming cost V 5 bases and J 3 bases; bases outside gene matches: 3. CDR3 in DNA: TGTGCCTGGTGGACAGGGAACTACAATGAGCAGTTCTTC. Protein: CAWWTGNYNEQFF.

V and J are TRBV30 and TRBJ2-5; 8 bases line up with TRBD2. The germline V gene encodes CDR1 GTSNPN and CDR2 SVGIG (reference sequence). J was trimmed by 5 bases and V by 0 bases; bases with no gene match: 5. CDR3 length equals 14 residues. CDR3 in amino acids: CAWSVLAGVETQYF. The CDR3 coding sequence is TGTGCCTGGAGTGTCCTAGCGGGTGTGGAGACCCAGTACTTC.

The DNA of the CDR3 is TGTGCCTGGGCAGATTCGGGGGAGCAGTACTTC. Its protein is CAWADSGEQYF. The rearrangement uses TRBV30 and TRBJ2-7; a weak D match, TRBD2 (5 bases). The germline CDR1 and CDR2 sequences are GTSNPN and SVGIG (reference sequence). The length of the CDR3 is 11 residues. Trimming took 5 bases from V and 7 from J, leaving 12 bases between them.

This rearrangement joins TRBV6-5 to TRBJ1-1; maybe TRBD1 (5 bases). This CDR3 has 12 residues. The germline V gene has CDR1 MNHEY and CDR2 SVGAGI. V was shortened by 4 bases and J by 5 bases, with 8 bases between the two germline ends. The CDR3 nucleotides read TGTGCCAGCAGTTGCGGGGGAACTGAAGCTTTCTTT. Encoded protein: CASSCGGTEAFF.

This clone counts as medium-sized. The chain employs TRBV4-3 and TRBJ2-1; 8 nucleotides line up with TRBD1. In germline, CDR1 is LGHNA, CDR2 YSLEER. The CDR3 runs to 13 residues. The V and J ends lost 4 bases and 10 bases, in that order; junction bases with no gene match: 6. CDR3 DNA sequence: TGCGCCAGCAGCCCGAGGACAGGGCGCGAGCAGTTCTTC. It codes for CASSPRTGREQFF.

CDR3 nucleotide sequence: TGTGCCTGGAGTGGGAGCTCTGGAAACACCATATATTTT. Protein: CAWSGSSGNTIYF. The chain uses TRBV30 and TRBJ1-3; D unresolved. Germline CDR1 GTSNPN, CDR2 SVGIG (reference sequence). The ends were cut back, 1 base at V and 0 bases at J, with 4 bases in the middle. The CDR3 covers 13 residues.

The V and J genes are TRBV30 and TRBJ1-1, with D uncertain. This CDR3 has 13 amino acids. Germline lookup yields CDR1 GTSNPN and CDR2 SVGIG (reference sequence). The V end was cut by 2 bases, the J end by 5 bases, with 12 bases between. The CDR3 loop reads CAWSSRTATEAFF. DNA of the CDR3: TGTGCCTGGAGTTCTAGGACGGCGACTGAAGCTTTCTTT. Drawing the rest from reference TRBV30 and TRBJ1-1, the complete variable domain is SQTIHQWPATLVQPVGSPLSLECTVEGTSNPNLYWYRQAAGRGLQLLFYSVGIGQISSEVPQNLSASRPQDRQFILSSKKLLLSDSGFYLCAWSSRTATEAFFGQGTRLTVV.

V gene TRBV6-5 combines with J gene TRBJ2-5, with D perhaps given as TRBD1 or TRBD2 (6 bases each). The CDR3 sequence is 16 residues long. Trimming pared 0 bases from V and 4 bases from J, leaving 15 bases between. In germline, CDR1 is MNHEY, CDR2 SVGAGI. The CDR3 nucleotides read TGTGCCAGCAGTTACTCGATTGGGGGGCTAGGAGAGACCCAGTACTTC. Its protein is CASSYSIGGLGETQYF.

The table lists this clone with a few counts. The rearrangement joins TRBV25-1 to TRBJ2-7, with TRBD1 as a possible D gene (5 bases). Deletions cut 10 bases from V and 0 bases from J, with 7 bases between. The CDR3 extends over 11 amino acids. Germline assignment: CDR1 MGHDK and CDR2 SYGVNS. CDR3 sequence (DNA): TGTGCCAACAGGAGCTCCTACGAGCAGTACTTC. This gives the protein CANRSSYEQYF.

The chain uses TRBV4-1 and TRBJ2-3; D call uncertain. Germline-derived CDR1 and CDR2 are MGHRA and YSYEKL. The CDR3 loop spans 12 amino acids. The V and J ends lost 0 bases and 7 bases respectively, with 5 bases between them. The CDR3 nucleotides read TGCGCCAGCAGCCAAGAGTACAATACGCAGTATTTT. This encodes CASSQEYNTQYF.

The chain recombines TRBV30 with TRBJ1-2; D might be TRBD1 (5 bases). With 3 bases removed from V and 2 bases from J, the gap between germline ends came to 16 bases. The germline V gene has CDR1 GTSNPN and CDR2 SVGIG (reference sequence). CDR3 size: 15 residues. CDR3 protein: CAWRGVGAKNYGYTF. The CDR3 nucleotides are TGTGCCTGGAGAGGTGTTGGGGCGAAAAACTATGGCTACACCTTC. The full variable domain, completed using reference TRBV30 and TRBJ1-2, is SQTIHQWPATLVQPVGSPLSLECTVEGTSNPNLYWYRQAAGRGLQLLFYSVGIGQISSEVPQNLSASRPQDRQFILSSKKLLLSDSGFYLCAWRGVGAKNYGYTFGSGTRLTVV.

This clone has a handful of counts. The DNA for the CDR3 is TGTGCCAGCAGCCCCTGGACTAGCACGAACACCGGGGAGCTGTTTTTT. The encoded protein is CASSPWTSTNTGELFF. The chain links TRBV13 to TRBJ2-2; 8 bases match TRBD2. Germline V lookup: CDR1 PRHDT, CDR2 FYEKMQ (reference sequence). The CDR3 contains 16 residues. The V segment lost 5 bases and the J segment 0 bases; nucleotides outside the gene matches: 5.

The chain couples TRBV4-2 to TRBJ2-2; D remains unclear. V was cut by 3 bases and J by 6 bases, with 14 bases left in between. The CDR3 length is 15 residues. Germline V gives CDR1 LGHNA, CDR2 YNFKEQ. The CDR3 is CASSQPQLVAGELFF. CDR3 in DNA: TGTGCCAGCAGCCAGCCCCAGCTGGTCGCCGGGGAGCTGTTTTTT.

This clone was found a few times. Other DNA sequences in the same sample also yield this CDR3. The chain has TRBV6-5 and TRBJ1-1; D uncertain. Germline CDR1 reads MNHEY; CDR2 reads SVGAGI. The CDR3 contains 12 residues. Trimming stripped 2 bases from V and 5 bases from J, with 6 bases between. The CDR3 nucleotides are TGTGCCAGCAGTTACGCCGGAACTGAAGCTTTCTTT. Translated, it gives CASSYAGTEAFF.

This clone occurred a few times. In DNA, the CDR3 is TGTGCCAGCACACTACCGAGAGGGCCCCAGCATTTT. Residues: CASTLPRGPQHF. V is TRBV28 and J is TRBJ1-5, with D unclear. The germline gives CDR1 MDHEN, CDR2 SYDVKM. The V end was cut by 7 bases, the J end by 9 bases, with 13 bases between. The CDR3 is 12 amino acids.

This sequence joins TRBV30 and TRBJ2-7, with 10 positions matching TRBD1. CDR3 length: 13 amino acids. The trim removed 1 base at V and 6 bases at J, leaving 3 bases unmatched. Germline CDR1 and CDR2: GTSNPN and SVGIG (reference sequence). Here the CDR3 reads CAWSGQGAGEQYF. The CDR3 DNA follows: TGTGCCTGGAGTGGACAGGGGGCGGGCGAGCAGTACTTC. Full variable domain (outside the CDR3, taken from reference TRBV30 and TRBJ2-7): SQTIHQWPATLVQPVGSPLSLECTVEGTSNPNLYWYRQAAGRGLQLLFYSVGIGQISSEVPQNLSASRPQDRQFILSSKKLLLSDSGFYLCAWSGQGAGEQYFGPGTRLTVT.

The rearrangement joins TRBV25-1 to TRBJ2-7; possible D gene TRBD2, 5 bases. Germline V gene sequence: CDR1 MGHDK, CDR2 SYGVNS. The V end was cut by 1 base, the J end by 12 bases, with 16 bases between. The CDR3 spans 13 residues. The CDR3 DNA reads as TGTGCCAGCAGTGAATCCCAGTCTAGCCCTAGGTACTTC. It encodes CASSESQSSPRYF.

The chain combines TRBV30 with TRBJ1-3, with D perhaps matching TRBD1 (6 bases). The CDR3 totals 16 residues. Per the germline V gene, CDR1 is GTSNPN and CDR2 is SVGIG (reference sequence). Trimming shortened V by 7 bases and J by 0 bases, and 19 bases separated the two germline ends. The CDR3 here is CAFDRKDSYSGNTIYF. DNA for the CDR3: TGTGCCTTCGACCGGAAGGACAGCTACTCTGGAAACACCATATATTTT.

In its sample, this clone was seen a few times. The V gene is TRBV30, the J gene TRBJ1-1; TRBD1 matches at 7 bases. This CDR3 has 14 amino acids. V shed 0 bases and J 7 bases; nucleotides not matched to a gene: 8. Germline V lookup: CDR1 GTSNPN, CDR2 SVGIG (reference sequence). The CDR3 DNA sequence: TGTGCCTGGAGTGTGAGGACAGGAAATATTGAAGCTTTCTTT. This gives the protein CAWSVRTGNIEAFF. The whole variable domain, filled in from reference TRBV30 and TRBJ1-1, reads SQTIHQWPATLVQPVGSPLSLECTVEGTSNPNLYWYRQAAGRGLQLLFYSVGIGQISSEVPQNLSASRPQDRQFILSSKKLLLSDSGFYLCAWSVRTGNIEAFFGQGTRLTVV.

This rearrangement joins TRBV29-1 to TRBJ1-2; 7 nucleotides match TRBD1. In germline, CDR1 is SQVTM, CDR2 ANQGSEA. J gave up 2 bases and V 6 bases, and 3 bases lay outside the gene matches. The length of the CDR3 is 12 residues. The CDR3 spells CSVAGQNYGYTF. The CDR3 nucleotides read TGCAGCGTAGCGGGACAGAACTATGGCTACACCTTC.

The chain is built from TRBV6-5 and TRBJ2-6; possible D gene TRBD1, 6 bases. Germline V gene lookup returns CDR1 MNHEY and CDR2 SVGAGI. V lost 4 bases and J lost 0, with 10 bases in between. The CDR3 covers 16 residues. CDR3 nucleotide sequence: TGTGCCAGCAGTTTCACAGGGAGCTCTGGGGCCAACGTCCTGACTTTC. Encoded protein: CASSFTGSSGANVLTF.